This TCR beta chain was sequenced during a study of a mutant IDH1 vaccine in newly diagnosed glioma (dated by TCRdb to about 2021). Regarding the research as a whole: The approximately 33 treated patients were around 62% male and about 38% female, with a mean age of about 43 years. Before enrollment, patients had received standard therapy of radiotherapy alone, temozolomide alone, or radiochemotherapy with temozolomide; most received the combination. Six visits were used for peripheral blood collection: V03 (baseline), V05, V07, V10, V12 and V13. Longitudinal TCRB deep sequencing was done for 25 treated patients, wherever samples were available for exploratory analyses.

The sample's time point, from its label and the paper: baseline, week 1 (first vaccination visit). The treatment or condition label here, explained by the study, means: pre-vaccination baseline after standard-of-care therapy. All donors had newly diagnosed IDH1-mutant astrocytomas of WHO grade 3 or 4 that showed loss of nuclear ATRX. The samples were drawn from NOA16, a multicentre, single-arm, open-label phase I trial in Germany that tested a mutant IDH1 peptide vaccine in humans for the first time. Visit V03 blood draws served as the baseline sample for immunogenicity testing. The DNeasy Blood and Tissue Kit was used to extract genomic DNA from EDTA blood for TCRB sequencing. What the research found in general, with its limitations: Selection of PBMC samples for TCRB deep sequencing was based on availability. According to the authors, sample limitations meant that analyses of patient blood samples could not be reproduced. Pseudoprogression appeared unrelated to alterations in the top peripheral T cell clonotypes detected by TCRB sequencing. Vaccine-induced immune responses across multiple MHC alleles were detected in approximately 94% of patients.

Comment on this clone: What this receptor recognizes is not known. Base qualities are not recorded, but no much larger clone differs from it by a single base.

The method behind the library was the immunoSEQ multiplex PCR assay. The hsTCRB Kit was used according to the manufacturer's protocol to amplify rearranged TCR beta chain sequences. TCRB libraries were sequenced on an Illumina MiSeq. Under the source paper's analysis protocol: The kit vendor's proprietary platform handled demultiplexing, trimming and gene mapping. Entries here come from immuneACCESS through TCRdb and include only in-frame sequences with V and J called. Some clones fail to appear in such tables; in the studies checked, an unresolved V gene covers under half of the shortfall, and the cause of the remainder is unknown. The V and J calls and clone size are taken from that table; D and trimming were inferred from the DNA. The sample has 70,000 to 100,000 clones on record, roughly four fifths of them singletons. The top ten constitute around 5% of the sample. This sample comprised PBMCs, obtained from a glioma patient treated with radiotherapy, temozolomide or both. This TCR came from a man aged 35-49 years with glioma. Some clones in this sample may be carry-over from other donors' samples.

The CDR3 amino acid sequence is: CASSLAKNTEAFF. The DNA is TGTGCCAGCAGCTTAGCAAAGAACACTGAAGCTTTCTTT. The chain couples TRBV7-2 to TRBJ1-1; the D gene identity is not certain. V is reduced by 0 bases and J by 1 base, leaving a spacing of 3 bases between them. There are 13 amino acids in the CDR3, from cysteine to phenylalanine inclusive. The sequence is cut down to CDR3 DNA, 39 bases in frame from base 1. Via the germline V gene, CDR1 is SGHTA and CDR2 FQGNSA.